The sequence of this T cell receptor (beta chain) was determined in a study of molecular identifiers for immune sequencing clone quantification. Study at large: Naive CD8 cell RNA, from about 20,000 or 100,000 cells, was split five ways in replicates, with four sequenced.

Study-wide points: In cases of identical TCR molecules sharing a barcode, highly expanded clone sizes could be underestimated.

In regard to this clonotype: Its cognate antigen is unknown. Since a much larger clone is just one base distant, this may be a read error.

Sorting captured naive CD8 T cells as CD8+CD4-CCR7+CD45RA+. Bulk TCR library preparation followed previously described methods with listed TCR primers. TCRdb ran MiXCR on the PCR reads and lists one entry per CDR3 protein. The repertoire includes under 85,000 distinct CDR3 sequences, about 17% of them detected once, and around 1.6% sits in the top ten. This sequence originates from a human donor in good health. Some libraries in this study had Jurkat cell RNA spiked in. Specimen: naive CD8+ T cells from blood, with Jurkat cell RNA spiked in. This sample's subset: FACS-sorted CD8+CD4-CCR7+CD45RA+ naive T cells.

CDR3 coding DNA: TGTGCCGTAATCAGGGGGGCCTCACTCGAGCAGTACTTC. Translation gives CAVIRGASLEQYF. The gene calls are TRBV2 and TRBJ2-7; the D gene is possibly TRBD1 (7 bases). CDR3 length: 13 amino acids. Germline V CDR1 and CDR2: SNHLY, FYNNEI. Trimming took off 11 bases at V and 6 bases at J, with 20 bases between the two ends.